This entry is about one T cell receptor beta chain. Its antigen is as yet unknown. The entry originates in a study of vaccination and CD4 T cells after COVID-19. Described treatment: roughly 10-day PBMC culture with coronavirus spike peptide pools or control peptides (ViraFEST assay). CD4+ T lymphocytes from the unexposed donor were collected before the COVID-19 pandemic (2011-2018). At the Johns Hopkins FTIC core, DNA taken from cultured CD4+ T cells was sequenced by way of the Oncomine TCR Beta short-read assay. Genomic DNA was isolated from CD4+ T cells that had been cultured. TCRdb recomputed calls from the PCR reads with MiXCR, one row per CDR3 protein. In the table there are roughly 9,000 distinct CDR3 sequences, 30% to 45% of which are singletons. Germline loops: CDR1 LNHDA, CDR2 SQIVND (reference sequence). CDR3 length equals 12 residues. The germline V and J ends were trimmed by 6 bases and 0 bases, with 5 bases remaining between them.

The chain combines TRBV19 with TRBJ1-2; no clear D. The sample comprised CD4+ T cells from blood, cultured in vitro. The receptor was isolated from a human donor in good health. CDR3 coding DNA: TGTGCCAGTAGGGTTACTAACTATGGCTACACCTTC. This codes for CASRVTNYGYTF.